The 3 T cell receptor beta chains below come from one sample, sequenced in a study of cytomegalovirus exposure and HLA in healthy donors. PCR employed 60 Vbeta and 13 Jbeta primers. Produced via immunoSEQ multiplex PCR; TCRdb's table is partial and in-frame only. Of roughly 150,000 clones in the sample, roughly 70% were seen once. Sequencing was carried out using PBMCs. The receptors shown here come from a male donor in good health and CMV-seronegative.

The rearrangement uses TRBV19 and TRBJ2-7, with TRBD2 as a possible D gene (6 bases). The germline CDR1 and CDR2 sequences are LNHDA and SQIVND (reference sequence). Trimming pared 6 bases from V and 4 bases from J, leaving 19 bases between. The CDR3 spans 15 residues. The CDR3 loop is CASSPSGVYAYEQYF. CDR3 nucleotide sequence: TGTGCCAGTAGCCCCTCGGGGGTTTACGCTTACGAGCAGTACTTC.

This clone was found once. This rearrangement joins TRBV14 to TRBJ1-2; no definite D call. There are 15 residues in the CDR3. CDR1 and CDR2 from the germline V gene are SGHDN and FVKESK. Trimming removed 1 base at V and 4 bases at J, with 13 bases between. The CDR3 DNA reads TGTGCCAGCAGCCAAGTTGGAGGGATCGGCTATGGCTACACCTTC. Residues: CASSQVGGIGYGYTF.

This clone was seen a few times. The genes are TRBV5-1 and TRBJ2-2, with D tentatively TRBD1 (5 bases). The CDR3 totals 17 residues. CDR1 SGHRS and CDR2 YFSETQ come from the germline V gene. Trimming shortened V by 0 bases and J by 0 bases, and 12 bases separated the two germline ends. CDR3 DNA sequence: TGCGCCAGCAGCTTGGATTGGGCCAGGGCGAACACCGGGGAGCTGTTTTTT. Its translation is CASSLDWARANTGELFF. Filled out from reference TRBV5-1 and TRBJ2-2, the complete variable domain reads KAGVTQTPRYLIKTRGQQVTLSCSPISGHRSVSWYQQTPGQGLQFLFEYFSETQRNKGNFPGRFSGRQFSNSRSEMNVSTLELGDSALYLCASSLDWARANTGELFFGEGSRLTVL.